These 9 T cell receptor beta chains were sequenced from one sample in a study of T-cell reconstitution after alpha-beta-depleted transplantation in children. Unique molecular identifiers were incorporated into the prepared TCRbeta library. MiXCR, applied by TCRdb to the PCR reads, yields one record per CDR3 protein. The profile shows 500,000 to 600,000 distinct CDR3 sequences, about 31% of them singletons. The material was PBMCs from the stem cell graft donor, obtained from the stem cell graft. These receptors originate from a human donor who donated a stem cell graft to a child with aplastic anemia.

The chain carries TRBV6-2 or TRBV6-3 and TRBJ1-4, with 9 bases fitting TRBD1. The germline gives CDR1 MNHEY, CDR2 SVGEGT. The CDR3 is 15 amino acids. J gave up 8 bases and V 8 bases, and 12 bases lay outside the gene matches. The CDR3 loop is CASGRYGTGYEKLFF. In nucleotides, the CDR3 is TGTGCCAGCGGACGATACGGGACAGGGTACGAAAAACTGTTTTTT.

There are a few counts of this clonotype. One junction end disagrees with the germline gene, perhaps due to a read error. The chain joins TRBV12-3 or TRBV12-4 to TRBJ2-3, with 7 bases that match TRBD1. There are 19 residues in the CDR3. For the CDR3, the DNA is TGTGCCCGCAGCGATCAGCCGAGACAGGGTGACGGAGGCACAGATACGCAGTATTTT. It encodes CARSDQPRQGDGGTDTQYF.

V gene TRBV19 combines with J gene TRBJ2-1; 7 bases map to TRBD2. The CDR3 is 14 amino acids. The germline gives CDR1 LNHDA, CDR2 SQIVND (reference sequence). V was clipped by 4 bases and J by 7 bases; unmatched bases: 7. The CDR3 is CASSRTRFGNEQFF. CDR3 in DNA: TGTGCCAGTAGTAGGACTAGATTCGGTAATGAGCAGTTCTTC.

This rearrangement joins TRBV12-3 or TRBV12-4 to TRBJ1-5; D perhaps matches TRBD1 (6 bases). V gave up 6 bases and J gave up 6 bases, with 15 bases separating them. CDR3 length: 14 residues. As DNA, the CDR3 is TGTGCCAGCAGCTTCAAAACAGGGAGTCAGCCCCAGCATTTT. This gives the protein CASSFKTGSQPQHF.

The table lists this clonotype with a few counts. The chain recombines TRBV29-1 with TRBJ2-1; unclear D gene. CDR1 and CDR2 from the germline V gene are SQVTM and ANQGSEA. The CDR3 is made up of 10 amino acids. V lost 2 bases and J lost 14, with 10 bases in between. CDR3 coding DNA: TGCAGCGTTGAAAAGGTACGGAAGTTCTTC. Translation: CSVEKVRKFF.

This clonotype showed up just a few times. The chain recombines TRBV27 with TRBJ2-7, with TRBD1 identical over 8 bases. Germline loops: CDR1 MNHEY, CDR2 SMNVEV (reference sequence). This CDR3 contains 14 residues. V shed 5 bases, J shed 5 bases, and the junction held 8 bases outside the gene matches. The CDR3, as DNA: TGTGCCAGCAGTCCCCTGGACAGGGTGGACGAGCAGTACTTC. It specifies CASSPLDRVDEQYF.

This sequence joins TRBV12-3 or TRBV12-4 and TRBJ1-3; D call uncertain. V was shortened by 1 base and J by 0 bases, with 10 bases between the two germline ends. The CDR3 extends over 16 amino acids. The CDR3 sequence is CASSLDTIGSGNTIYF. DNA for the CDR3: TGTGCCAGCAGTTTAGATACGATCGGCTCTGGAAACACCATATATTTT.

This clonotype showed up just a few times. This chain connects TRBV12-3 or TRBV12-4 to TRBJ1-2; perhaps TRBD1 as D (6 bases). There are 15 residues in the CDR3. V was pared by 7 bases and J by 4 bases, with 19 bases between. CDR3 amino acids: CASTPGGGRTYGYTF. The CDR3, as DNA: TGTGCCAGCACTCCTGGCGGGGGGCGCACCTATGGCTACACCTTC.

The chain couples TRBV7-2 to TRBJ1-1; weak D call: TRBD1 (6 bases). CDR1 and CDR2 from the germline V gene are SGHTA and FQGNSA. CDR3 length: 15 amino acids. Trimming stripped 1 base from V and 5 bases from J, with 14 bases between. The chain's CDR3 is CASSLDPGAATEAFF. The CDR3, as DNA: TGTGCCAGCAGCTTAGATCCGGGGGCGGCGACTGAAGCTTTCTTT.